This TCR beta chain derives from a study of T cell responses to AZD1222 COVID-19 vaccine. Study-level points and caveats: Recipients of AZD1222 seropositive at baseline numbered only 6 or 7.

V was trimmed by 11 bases and J by 0 bases, leaving 10 bases between them. Germline V gene lookup returns CDR1 SEHNR and CDR2 FQNEAQ (reference sequence). This CDR3 is 12 amino acids long. Clones were read by immunoSEQ multiplex PCR, and TCRdb kept only the in-frame ones, dropping some. The sample carries over 85,000 clones, around 85% recorded once. Concerning this clone itself: What it binds is unknown.

Sample: peripheral blood, taken 28 days after the second AZD1222 dose. This receptor was taken from an adult who received the AZD1222 COVID-19 vaccine. The chain joins TRBV7-9 to TRBJ1-1, with D possibly TRBD1 on 5 matching bases. The CDR3: CAFHRLNTEAFF. CDR3 DNA sequence: TGTGCCTTCCACAGGTTGAACACTGAAGCTTTCTTT.